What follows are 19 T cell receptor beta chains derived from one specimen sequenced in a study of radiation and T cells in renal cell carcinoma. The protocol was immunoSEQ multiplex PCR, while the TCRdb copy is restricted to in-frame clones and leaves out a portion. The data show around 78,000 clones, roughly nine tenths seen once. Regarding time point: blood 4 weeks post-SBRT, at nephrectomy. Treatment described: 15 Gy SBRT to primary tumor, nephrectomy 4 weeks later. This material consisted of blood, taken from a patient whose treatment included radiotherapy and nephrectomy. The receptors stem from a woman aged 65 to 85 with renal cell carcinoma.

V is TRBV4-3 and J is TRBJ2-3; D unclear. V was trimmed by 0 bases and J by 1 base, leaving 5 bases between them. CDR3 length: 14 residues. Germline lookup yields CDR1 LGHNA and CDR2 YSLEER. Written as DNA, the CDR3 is TGCGCCAGCAGCCAAGATGGGGGCACAGATACGCAGTATTTT. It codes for CASSQDGGTDTQYF.

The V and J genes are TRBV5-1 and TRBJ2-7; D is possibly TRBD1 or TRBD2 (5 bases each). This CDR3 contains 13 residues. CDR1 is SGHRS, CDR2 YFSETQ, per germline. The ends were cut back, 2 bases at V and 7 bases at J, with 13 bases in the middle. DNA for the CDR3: TGCGCCAGCAGCTTCCCAGGGAGTGGTGAGCAGTACTTC. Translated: CASSFPGSGEQYF. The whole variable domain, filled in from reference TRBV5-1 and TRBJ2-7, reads KAGVTQTPRYLIKTRGQQVTLSCSPISGHRSVSWYQQTPGQGLQFLFEYFSETQRNKGNFPGRFSGRQFSNSRSEMNVSTLELGDSALYLCASSFPGSGEQYFGPGTRLTVT.

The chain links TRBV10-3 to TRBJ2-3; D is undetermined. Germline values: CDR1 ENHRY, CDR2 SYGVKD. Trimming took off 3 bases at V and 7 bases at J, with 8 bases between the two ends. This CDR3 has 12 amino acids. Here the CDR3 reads CAISEDKNTQYF. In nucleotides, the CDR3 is TGTGCCATCAGTGAAGACAAGAATACGCAGTATTTT.

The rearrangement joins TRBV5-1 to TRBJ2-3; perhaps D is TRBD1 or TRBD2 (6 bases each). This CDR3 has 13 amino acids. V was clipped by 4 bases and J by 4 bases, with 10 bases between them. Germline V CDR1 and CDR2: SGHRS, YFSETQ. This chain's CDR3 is CASSRGVPDTQYF. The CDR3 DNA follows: TGCGCCAGCAGCAGGGGGGTCCCAGATACGCAGTATTTT.

CDR3: CASSFRQGLHYGYTF. CDR3 coding DNA: TGTGCCAGCAGCTTCAGGCAGGGGCTCCACTATGGCTACACCTTC. This chain links TRBV5-4 with TRBJ1-2, with a tentative D call TRBD1 (6 bases). The CDR3 is 15 residues long. V was clipped by 2 bases and J by 3 bases, with 14 bases between them. Germline loops: CDR1 SGHNT, CDR2 YYREEE (reference sequence).

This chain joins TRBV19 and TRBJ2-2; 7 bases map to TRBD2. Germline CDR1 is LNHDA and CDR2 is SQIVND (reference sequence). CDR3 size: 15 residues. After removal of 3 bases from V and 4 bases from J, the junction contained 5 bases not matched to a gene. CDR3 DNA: TGTGCCAGTAGTATCGGGCGGGGGAGCACCGGGGAGCTGTTTTTT. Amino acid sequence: CASSIGRGSTGELFF.

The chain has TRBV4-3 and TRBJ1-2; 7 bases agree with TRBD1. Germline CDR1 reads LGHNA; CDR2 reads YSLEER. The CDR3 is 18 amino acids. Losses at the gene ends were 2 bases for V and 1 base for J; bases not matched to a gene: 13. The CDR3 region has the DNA TGCGCCAGCAGCCAAACCGGGATCGCCAGGGGGAATAACTATGGCTACACCTTC. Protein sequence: CASSQTGIARGNNYGYTF.

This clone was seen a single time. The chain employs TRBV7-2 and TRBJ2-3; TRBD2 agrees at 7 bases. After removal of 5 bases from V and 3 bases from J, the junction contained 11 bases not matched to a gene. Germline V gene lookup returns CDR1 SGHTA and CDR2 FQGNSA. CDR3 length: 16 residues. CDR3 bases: TGTGCCAGCAGCCCCCCCCCGGGGGGAAGAACAGATACGCAGTATTTT. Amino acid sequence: CASSPPPGGRTDTQYF.

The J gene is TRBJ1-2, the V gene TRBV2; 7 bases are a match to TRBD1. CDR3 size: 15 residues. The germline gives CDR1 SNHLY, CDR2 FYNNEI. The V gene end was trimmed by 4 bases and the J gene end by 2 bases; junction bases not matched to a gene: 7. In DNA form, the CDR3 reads TGTGCCAGCAGTGGAGGGGGGGGACAGAACTATGGCTACACCTTC. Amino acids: CASSGGGGQNYGYTF.

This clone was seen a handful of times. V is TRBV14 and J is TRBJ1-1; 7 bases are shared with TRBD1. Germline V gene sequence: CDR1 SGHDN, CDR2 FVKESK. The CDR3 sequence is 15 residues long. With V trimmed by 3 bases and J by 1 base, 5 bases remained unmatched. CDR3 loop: CASSQTGFQNTEAFF. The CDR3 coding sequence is TGTGCCAGCAGCCAGACAGGGTTTCAGAACACTGAAGCTTTCTTT. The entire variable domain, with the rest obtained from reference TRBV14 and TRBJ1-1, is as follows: EAGVTQFPSHSVIEKGQTVTLRCDPISGHDNLYWYRRVMGKEIKFLLHFVKESKQDESGMPNNRFLAERTGGTYSTLKVQPAELEDSGVYFCASSQTGFQNTEAFFGQGTRLTVV.

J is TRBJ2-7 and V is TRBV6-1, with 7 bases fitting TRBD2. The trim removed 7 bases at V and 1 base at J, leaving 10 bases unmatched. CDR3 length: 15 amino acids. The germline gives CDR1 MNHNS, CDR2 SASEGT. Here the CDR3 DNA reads TGTGCCAGCAATTGGGCTAGCGGATCGTCCTACGAGCAGTACTTC. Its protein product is CASNWASGSSYEQYF.

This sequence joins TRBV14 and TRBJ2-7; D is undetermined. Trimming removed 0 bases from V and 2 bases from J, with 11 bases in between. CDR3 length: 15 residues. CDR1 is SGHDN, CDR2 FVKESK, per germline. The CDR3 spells CASSQESRPTYEQYF. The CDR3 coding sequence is TGTGCCAGCAGCCAAGAGAGCCGCCCGACCTACGAGCAGTACTTC. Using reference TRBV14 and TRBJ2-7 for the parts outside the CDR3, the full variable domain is EAGVTQFPSHSVIEKGQTVTLRCDPISGHDNLYWYRRVMGKEIKFLLHFVKESKQDESGMPNNRFLAERTGGTYSTLKVQPAELEDSGVYFCASSQESRPTYEQYFGPGTRLTVT.

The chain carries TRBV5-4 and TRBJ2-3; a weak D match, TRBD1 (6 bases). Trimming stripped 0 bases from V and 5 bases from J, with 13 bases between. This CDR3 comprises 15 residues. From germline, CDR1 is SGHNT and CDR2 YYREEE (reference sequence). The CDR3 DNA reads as TGTGCCAGCAGCTTGGACAGGGTGGTTGGAGATACGCAGTATTTT. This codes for CASSLDRVVGDTQYF.

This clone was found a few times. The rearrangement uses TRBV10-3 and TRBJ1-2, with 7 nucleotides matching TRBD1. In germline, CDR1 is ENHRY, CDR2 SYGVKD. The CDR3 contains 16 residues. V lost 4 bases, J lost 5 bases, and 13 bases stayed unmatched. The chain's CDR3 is CAISGPPDRFAYGYTF. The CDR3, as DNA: TGTGCCATCAGTGGCCCTCCGGACAGGTTCGCTTATGGCTACACCTTC.

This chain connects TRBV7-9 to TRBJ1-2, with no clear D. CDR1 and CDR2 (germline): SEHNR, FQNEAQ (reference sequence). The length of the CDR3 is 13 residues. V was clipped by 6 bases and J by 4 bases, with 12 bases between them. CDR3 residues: CASSRPPRYGYTF. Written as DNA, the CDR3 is TGTGCCAGCAGTCGACCCCCTCGCTATGGCTACACCTTC.

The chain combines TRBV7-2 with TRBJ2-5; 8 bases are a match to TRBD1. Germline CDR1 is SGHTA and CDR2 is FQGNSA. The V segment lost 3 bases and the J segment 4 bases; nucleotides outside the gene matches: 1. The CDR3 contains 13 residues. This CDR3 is CASSFTGGETQYF. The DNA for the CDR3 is TGTGCCAGCAGCTTCACAGGGGGAGAGACCCAGTACTTC.

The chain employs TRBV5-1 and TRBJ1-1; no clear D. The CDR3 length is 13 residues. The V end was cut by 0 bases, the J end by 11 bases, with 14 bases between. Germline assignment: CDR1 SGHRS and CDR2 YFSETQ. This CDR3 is CASSLVGQESAFF. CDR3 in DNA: TGCGCCAGCAGCTTGGTTGGGCAGGAGAGCGCTTTCTTT.

CDR3 residues: CASSAPSKGDTEAFF. DNA for the CDR3: TGTGCCAGCAGCGCCCCGTCTAAAGGGGACACTGAAGCTTTCTTT. The genes are TRBV11-3 and TRBJ1-1, with a possible D match to TRBD1 (5 bases). V gave up 5 bases and J gave up 3 bases, with 16 bases separating them. The germline gives CDR1 SGHNT, CDR2 YENEEA. The CDR3 is 15 amino acids. Variable domain in full (rest from reference TRBV11-3 and TRBJ1-1): EAGVVQSPRYKIIEKKQPVAFWCNPISGHNTLYWYLQNLGQGPELLIRYENEEAVDDSQLPKDRFSAERLKGVDSTLKIQPAELGDSAVYLCASSAPSKGDTEAFFGQGTRLTVV.

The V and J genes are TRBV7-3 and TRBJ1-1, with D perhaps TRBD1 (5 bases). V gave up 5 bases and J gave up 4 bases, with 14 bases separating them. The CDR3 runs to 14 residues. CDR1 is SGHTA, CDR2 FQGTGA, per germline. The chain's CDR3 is CASSPSGGGTEAFF. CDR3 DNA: TGTGCCAGCAGCCCGAGCGGGGGGGGCACTGAAGCTTTCTTT.